A selection of T cell receptor beta chains follows, all from one sample in a study of regulatory T cells in long-lasting Graves disease. In TCRdb, the multiplex PCR reads were re-called with MiXCR into one record per CDR3 protein. Of 650,000 to 700,000 distinct CDR3 sequences in the sample, around 30% are singletons; the top ten hold under 50%. The input for sequencing was peripheral blood mononuclear cells (PBMCs), taken when the disease was refractory, from a patient treated with antithyroid drugs. The receptor source for this set is a female donor with Graves disease. The CDR3 runs from the conserved cysteine through the conserved F or W. The D gene is left open where the match is weak. The size of a clone is reported for some rows only, either as once, few or many, or as a class for expanded clones.

TRBV30	NA	NA	TRBJ2-5	CAWSPDRRQTQYF	TGTGCCTGGAGCCCCGACAGGCGGCAGACCCAGTACTTC
TRBV20-1	TRBD2	few	TRBJ2-5	CSASPRGGYETQYF	TGCAGTGCTTCGCCCCGCGGGGGGTATGAGACCCAGTACTTC
TRBV5-1	TRBD1	few	TRBJ2-7	CASSLDTAGGFYEQYF	TGCGCCAGCAGCTTGGATACGGCAGGGGGATTCTACGAGCAGTACTTC
TRBV6-5	TRBD2	few	TRBJ2-5	CASSFGLAGGLETQYF	TGTGCCAGCAGTTTTGGACTAGCGGGAGGGCTAGAGACCCAGTACTTC
TRBV6-1	NA	few	TRBJ1-2	CASGRDGGYTF	TGTGCCAGCGGTCGGGACGGTGGCTACACCTTC
TRBV6-2/TRBV6-3	TRBD1	few	TRBJ2-5	CASSPRTGMETQYF	TGTGCCAGCAGTCCGAGGACAGGGATGGAGACCCAGTACTTC
TRBV5-1	TRBD1	NA	TRBJ2-7	CASSYLTGATYEQYF	TGCGCCAGCAGCTATCTTACAGGGGCAACCTACGAGCAGTACTTC
TRBV29-1	NA	NA	TRBJ2-2	CSVVDGVNTGELFF	TGCAGCGTTGTGGATGGCGTTAACACCGGGGAGCTGTTTTTT
TRBV7-9	NA	NA	TRBJ2-7	CASSPTGPPPYEQYF	TGTGCCAGCAGCCCTACAGGGCCGCCGCCCTACGAGCAGTACTTC
TRBV5-1	TRBD1	few	TRBJ1-1	CASSGRTGTEAFF	TGCGCCAGCAGCGGCCGGACAGGCACTGAAGCTTTCTTT
TRBV20-1	NA	NA	TRBJ2-5	CSAFSAAKKTQYF	TGCAGTGCTTTTAGCGCAGCCAAAAAGACCCAGTACTTC
TRBV27	NA	few	TRBJ2-7	CASSLWGGRVAETYEQYF	TGTGCCAGCAGTTTATGGGGGGGGCGAGTAGCGGAAACCTACGAGCAGTACTTC
TRBV28	TRBD1	many	TRBJ1-2	CASSPTPDRDGYTF	TGTGCCAGCAGTCCGACACCGGACAGGGACGGCTACACCTTC
TRBV7-2	TRBD2	NA	TRBJ2-7	CASQFTSGSYEQYF	TGTGCCAGCCAATTCACTAGCGGGAGTTACGAGCAGTACTTC
TRBV12-3/TRBV12-4	NA	many	TRBJ1-5	CASSPHPADQPQHF	TGTGCCAGCAGTCCCCATCCCGCGGATCAGCCCCAGCATTTT
TRBV6-1	NA	NA	TRBJ1-1	CASSPGDPGGTEAFF	TGTGCCAGCAGCCCAGGGGACCCGGGGGGCACTGAAGCTTTCTTT
TRBV28	NA	NA	TRBJ1-1	CASNTRYTEAFF	TGTGCCAGCAATACAAGGTACACTGAAGCTTTCTTT
TRBV6-1	NA	many	TRBJ1-2	CASSATENYGYTF	TGTGCCAGCAGTGCGACAGAGAACTATGGCTACACCTTC
TRBV5-1	TRBD1	many	TRBJ2-7	CASSTTGAYEQYF	TGCGCCAGCAGCACAACAGGGGCCTACGAGCAGTACTTC
TRBV6-6	NA	NA	TRBJ2-7	CASSYSDRRQDEQYF	TGTGCCAGCAGTTACTCGGACCGGAGACAGGACGAGCAGTACTTC
TRBV12-3/TRBV12-4	NA	few	TRBJ1-2	CASSAYRDYYGYTF	TGTGCCAGCAGTGCCTACAGGGACTACTATGGCTACACCTTC
TRBV3-1	NA	NA	TRBJ1-4	CASSQGPGPNEKLFF	TGTGCCAGCAGCCAAGGACCGGGGCCTAATGAAAAACTGTTTTTT
TRBV12-3/TRBV12-4	NA	NA	TRBJ1-6	CASRDTQGSANSPLHF	TGTGCCAGCAGGGATACACAGGGATCCGCTAATTCACCCCTCCACTTT
TRBV7-6	NA	NA	TRBJ2-7	CASTPEAGAALVVYEQYF	TGTGCCAGCACCCCGGAGGCAGGGGCAGCGCTGGTTGTCTACGAGCAGTACTTC
TRBV7-9	NA	NA	TRBJ1-4	CVSSQGVGNEKLFF	TGTGTCAGCAGCCAGGGAGTCGGGAATGAAAAACTGTTTTTT
TRBV20-1	NA	NA	TRBJ2-7	CSATRPFSYEQCF	TGCAGTGCTACGAGGCCCTTCTCCTACGAGCAGTGCTTC
TRBV12-3/TRBV12-4	NA	NA	TRBJ1-2	CASSLGRRINYSYTF	TGTGCCAGCAGTTTAGGGCGCCGGATTAACTATAGCTACACCTTC
TRBV24-1	TRBD2	NA	TRBJ2-1	CATSDVSSGHNEQFF	TGTGCCACCAGTGATGTGTCTAGCGGGCACAATGAGCAGTTCTTC
TRBV5-1	NA	NA	TRBJ1-2	CASSLDPGRNYGYTF	TGCGCCAGCAGCTTGGATCCCGGGAGAAACTATGGCTACACCTTC
TRBV7-3	TRBD2	NA	TRBJ2-2	CASRGLADTGELFF	TGTGCCAGCAGAGGACTAGCGGACACCGGGGAGCTGTTTTTT
TRBV2	TRBD2	few	TRBJ2-3	CATRLAGVSTDTQYF	TGTGCCACTCGCCTAGCGGGAGTTTCCACAGATACGCAGTATTTT